The clone carrying this T cell receptor (beta chain) was seen more than once but under ten times. Its antigen is unidentified. CDR3 length: 12 amino acids. The V end lost 4 bases, the J end lost 4 bases, and 6 bases lay between the germline ends. Germline V gene lookup returns CDR1 MDHEN and CDR2 SYDVKM. This record belongs to a study of response to subunit inactivated influenza vaccine. Findings and limits, study-wide: The authors suggested that every seasonal influenza vaccination recruits few new T cells.

TCRdb re-called the RT-PCR reads with MiXCR, one entry per CDR3 protein. Among 590,000 or so distinct CDR3 sequences, 12% to 15% were seen once, and the ten largest hold approximately 7.6%. This rearrangement joins TRBV28 to TRBJ2-3; unclear D gene. The source of this sequence is a man aged 50 to 59 who received an inactivated influenza vaccine. This specimen was PBMCs from blood, taken approximately 15 days before vaccination. The CDR3 sequence: CASSWGSDTQYF. The CDR3 DNA follows: TGTGCCAGCAGTTGGGGATCAGATACGCAGTATTTT.